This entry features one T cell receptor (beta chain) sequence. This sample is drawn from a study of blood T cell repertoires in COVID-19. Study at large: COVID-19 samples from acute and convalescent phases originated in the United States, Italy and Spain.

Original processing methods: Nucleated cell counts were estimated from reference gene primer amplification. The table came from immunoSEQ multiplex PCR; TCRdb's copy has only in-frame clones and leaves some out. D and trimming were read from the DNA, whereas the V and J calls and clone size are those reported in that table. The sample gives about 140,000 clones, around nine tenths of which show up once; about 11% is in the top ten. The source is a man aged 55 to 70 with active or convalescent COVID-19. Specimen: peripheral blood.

The CDR3 loop reads CASIPSTDTQYF. CDR3 coding DNA: TGTGCCAGCATTCCTAGCACAGATACGCAGTATTTT. The J gene is TRBJ2-3, the V gene TRBV2; D uncertain. The CDR3 is 12 residues long. Deletions cut 7 bases from V and 0 bases from J, with 5 bases between. Germline V CDR1 and CDR2: SNHLY, FYNNEI.